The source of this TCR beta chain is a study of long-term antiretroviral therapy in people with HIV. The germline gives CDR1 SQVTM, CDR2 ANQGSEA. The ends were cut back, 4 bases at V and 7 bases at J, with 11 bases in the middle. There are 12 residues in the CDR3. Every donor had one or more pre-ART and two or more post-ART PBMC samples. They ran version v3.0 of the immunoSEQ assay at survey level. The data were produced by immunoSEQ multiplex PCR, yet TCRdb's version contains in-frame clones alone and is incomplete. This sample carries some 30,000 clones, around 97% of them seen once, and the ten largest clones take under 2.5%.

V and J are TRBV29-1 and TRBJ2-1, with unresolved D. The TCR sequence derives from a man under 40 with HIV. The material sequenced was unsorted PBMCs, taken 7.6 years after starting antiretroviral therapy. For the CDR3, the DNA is TGCAGCGTTGTTCTAGAGGTGAATGAGCAGTTCTTC. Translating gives CSVVLEVNEQFF.